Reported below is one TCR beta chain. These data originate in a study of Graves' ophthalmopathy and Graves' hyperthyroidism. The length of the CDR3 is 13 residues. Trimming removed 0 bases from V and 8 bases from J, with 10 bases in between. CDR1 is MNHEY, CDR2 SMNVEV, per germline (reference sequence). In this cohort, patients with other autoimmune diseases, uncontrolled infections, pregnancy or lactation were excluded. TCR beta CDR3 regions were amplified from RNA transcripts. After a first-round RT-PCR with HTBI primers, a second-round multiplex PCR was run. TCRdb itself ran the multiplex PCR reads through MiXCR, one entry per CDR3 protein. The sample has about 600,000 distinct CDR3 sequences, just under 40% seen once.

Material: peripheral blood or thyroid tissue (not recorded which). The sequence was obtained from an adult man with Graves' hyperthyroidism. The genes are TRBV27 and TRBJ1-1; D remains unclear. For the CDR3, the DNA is TGTGCCAGCAGTTTATCGTCGGCTATCGAAGCTTTCTTT. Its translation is CASSLSSAIEAFF.